These 22 T cell receptor beta chains were all obtained from the same sample, sequenced in a study of lung T cells in sarcoidosis with Löfgren's syndrome. TCRdb re-called the reads through MiXCR, storing one row per CDR3 protein. Of 50,000 to 65,000 distinct CDR3 sequences listed, 20% to 25% are singletons. The sequencing sample was made of CD4+ T cells from PBMCs. The receptors derive from a human donor with sarcoidosis (Löfgren's syndrome or another form), or a control subject (not recorded which).

Note on this clonotype: One junction end disagrees with the germline gene, perhaps due to a read error. The chain uses TRBV25-1 and TRBJ2-2; 8 positions match TRBD2. Germline V gives CDR1 MGHDK, CDR2 SYGVNS. The CDR3 loop spans 15 amino acids. The CDR3 DNA sequence: TGTGCCAGCAGTCGGCCGGGGGGGAACAACGGGGAGCTGTTTTTT. Its protein product is CASSRPGGNNGELFF.

This clonotype was seen a few times. The rearrangement joins TRBV2 to TRBJ2-3; 7 positions agree with TRBD1. This CDR3 is built from 15 residues. V lost 3 bases to trimming and J lost 0 bases; unmatched junction nucleotides: 3. The V gene's germline CDR1 is SNHLY and CDR2 FYNNEI. The CDR3 sequence: CASSEDRTSTDTQYF. Written as DNA, the CDR3 is TGTGCCAGCAGTGAGGACAGGACTAGCACAGATACGCAGTATTTT.

A word on this clonotype: This may stem from a read error, because a much larger clone lies one nucleotide away. The rearrangement uses TRBV20-1 and TRBJ2-5; 10 bases match TRBD2. The CDR3 totals 14 residues. Germline V lookup: CDR1 DFQATT, CDR2 SNEGSKA (reference sequence). This CDR3 is CSARLAGDQETHYF. The CDR3, as DNA: TGCAGTGCTAGACTAGCGGGGGACCAAGAGACCCATTACTTC.

This rearrangement joins TRBV3-1 to TRBJ2-7; the D is unclear. There are 15 residues in the CDR3. The germline CDR1 and CDR2 sequences are LGHDT and YNNKEL (reference sequence). V lost 6 bases and J 4 bases, leaving 19 bases between the germline ends. This chain's CDR3 is CASSKGRPGYYEQYV. The CDR3 nucleotides are TGTGCCAGCAGTAAGGGAAGGCCCGGGTATTACGAGCAGTACGTC.

The chain recombines TRBV4-2 with TRBJ2-7, with no clear D. V shed 0 bases and J shed 4 bases, with 7 bases lying between them. This CDR3 is built from 13 residues. Germline assignment: CDR1 LGHNA and CDR2 YNFKEQ. This chain's CDR3 is CASSQEWGYEQYV. In DNA form, the CDR3 reads TGTGCCAGCAGCCAAGAATGGGGTTACGAGCAGTACGTC.

This chain joins TRBV5-6 and TRBJ2-3; TRBD2 matches at 14 bases. Trimming at V came to 4 bases and at J to 6 bases, leaving 7 bases not matched to a gene. This CDR3 is built from 16 residues. Germline values: CDR1 SGHDT, CDR2 YYEEEE. The CDR3 nucleotides read TGTGCCAGCAGCCCGGGACTAGCGGGAGTGTCTGATACGCAGTATTTT. This translates into CASSPGLAGVSDTQYF.

V usage is TRBV6-6 and J usage is TRBJ2-4; D might be TRBD1 (7 bases). Trimming cost V 0 bases and J 8 bases, with 17 bases left between them. Per germline, CDR1 MNHNY and CDR2 SVGAGI (reference sequence). This CDR3 is built from 16 residues. CDR3 in DNA: TGTGCCAGCAGTTACTCCCCAGGGGGGCCGGGTTACATTCAGTACTTC. This translates into CASSYSPGGPGYIQYF.

The V gene is TRBV6-4, the J gene TRBJ2-3; D is unclear. CDR1 is MRHNA, CDR2 SNTAGT, per germline. The CDR3 loop spans 13 amino acids. Trimming removed 3 bases at V and 6 bases at J, with 10 bases between. CDR3 amino acids: CASSDQDADTQYF. CDR3 nucleotide sequence: TGTGCCAGCAGTGATCAAGATGCGGATACGCAGTATTTT.

This clonotype has at least ten counts. The V call is TRBV12-3 or TRBV12-4, the J call TRBJ2-2; D ambiguous. The CDR3 runs to 14 residues. Trimming shortened V by 3 bases and J by 4 bases, and 9 bases separated the two germline ends. CDR3 DNA sequence: TGTGCCAGCAGTTTTAGTCGGATCACCGGGGAGCTGTTTTTT. This gives the protein CASSFSRITGELFF.

This clonotype was counted only a few times. The genes are TRBV12-5 and TRBJ2-1; 9 bases align to TRBD1. Looked up from germline, CDR1 is LGHNT and CDR2 is FRNRAP. V dropped 3 bases and J dropped 5; count of bases not matched to a gene: 2. CDR3 length: 14 residues. CDR3 bases: TGTGCTAGTGGTTTAGACAGGGGGAACAATGAGCAGTTCTTC. It encodes CASGLDRGNNEQFF.

The chain uses TRBV19 and TRBJ1-6, with unresolved D. Germline V CDR1 and CDR2: LNHDA, SQIVND (reference sequence). V was clipped by 3 bases and J by 6 bases, with 12 bases between them. The CDR3 contains 15 residues. The CDR3 sequence is CASSIMVGINSPLHF. DNA for the CDR3: TGTGCCAGTAGTATTATGGTTGGCATTAATTCACCCCTCCACTTT.

This sequence joins TRBV3-1 and TRBJ2-3; TRBD1 aligns across 8 bases. The CDR3 runs to 15 residues. Germline assignment: CDR1 LGHDT and CDR2 YNNKEL (reference sequence). Trimming removed 4 bases from V and 3 bases from J; junction bases left unmatched: 6. The CDR3 sequence: CASSPRDRRTDTQYF. The CDR3 nucleotides read TGTGCCAGCAGCCCCCGGGACAGGAGGACAGATACGCAGTATTTT.

Worth noting for this clonotype: With a much larger clone just one base away, this may be a read error. This chain uses TRBV28 with TRBJ2-1, with D possibly matching TRBD2 (6 bases). Looked up from germline, CDR1 is MDHEN and CDR2 is SYDVKM. The CDR3 loop spans 15 amino acids. Trimming left V 5 bases short and J 6 bases short, with 17 bases between. CDR3 region: CASSVSSESGNEQFF. CDR3 DNA: TGTGCCAGCAGTGTGTCTAGCGAGAGCGGCAATGAGCAGTTCTTC.

This clonotype showed up many times. This chain links TRBV7-9 with TRBJ2-7; D gene uncertain. Trimming took 6 bases from V and 5 from J, leaving 11 bases between them. Germline CDR1 SEHNR, CDR2 FQNEAQ (reference sequence). CDR3 length equals 12 residues. The CDR3 protein is CASRRLDHEQYF. CDR3 DNA: TGTGCCAGCAGACGGTTAGACCACGAGCAGTACTTC. The full variable domain, its missing parts supplied by reference TRBV7-9 and TRBJ2-7, is DTGVSQNPRHKITKRGQNVTFRCDPISEHNRLYWYRQTLGQGPEFLTYFQNEAQLEKSRLLSDRFSAERPKGSFSTLEIQRTEQGDSAMYLCASRRLDHEQYFGPGTRLTVT.

This clonotype was seen at least ten times. The chain recombines TRBV7-2 with TRBJ1-1; D gene ambiguous. This CDR3 comprises 12 residues. The V gene lost 2 bases and the J gene lost 6 bases, with 7 bases spanning the gap. The germline gives CDR1 SGHTA, CDR2 FQGNSA. The CDR3 coding sequence is TGTGCCAGCAGCTTATTCTCAGCTGAAGCTTTCTTT. It codes for CASSLFSAEAFF.

This clonotype was seen a handful of times. This may come from a read error, since a much larger clone is one base off. This chain uses TRBV6-1 with TRBJ2-5, with a possible D match to TRBD1 (5 bases). CDR3 length equals 14 residues. The V gene lost 8 bases and the J gene lost 2 bases, with 15 bases spanning the gap. The germline V gene has CDR1 MNHNS and CDR2 SASEGT. CDR3 loop: CASGSWGSQETQYF. The CDR3 DNA sequence: TGTGCCAGCGGCTCCTGGGGCAGTCAAGAGACCCAGTACTTC.

This clonotype was counted only a few times. The rearrangement links TRBV11-2 to TRBJ2-1; 7 nucleotides align to TRBD2. V was pared by 3 bases and J by 9 bases, with 11 bases of the junction left unmatched. The CDR3 has 15 amino acids. From germline, CDR1 is SGHAT and CDR2 FQNNGV. DNA for the CDR3: TGTGCCAGCAGCTTGTGGACTAGAGGATCCAGTGAGCAGTTCTTC. Translation gives CASSLWTRGSSEQFF.

Ten or more counts support this clonotype. J is TRBJ2-7 and V is TRBV7-6; 12 nucleotides match TRBD2. This CDR3 has 19 amino acids. Germline V lookup: CDR1 SGHVS, CDR2 FNYEAQ. V was clipped by 1 base and J by 0 bases; unmatched bases: 10. This CDR3 is CASSLVSSGRGRASYEQYF. The CDR3 DNA reads TGTGCCAGCAGCTTAGTATCTAGCGGGAGGGGAAGGGCCTCCTACGAGCAGTACTTC.

In this sample, this clonotype turned up many times. The rearrangement links TRBV6-1 to TRBJ2-5; 8 positions agree with TRBD2. The ends lost 8 bases at V and 4 bases at J; junction bases unmatched: 6. CDR1 and CDR2 (germline): MNHNS, SASEGT. This CDR3 has 13 residues. CDR3 region: CASQRGGRETQYF. For the CDR3, the DNA is TGTGCCAGCCAACGGGGGGGGAGAGAGACCCAGTACTTC.

The rearrangement joins TRBV10-2 to TRBJ1-1, with D possibly being TRBD1 (5 bases). The CDR3 totals 13 residues. V gave up 6 bases and J gave up 11 bases, with 19 bases separating them. CDR1 is WSHSY and CDR2 is SAAADI in the germline V gene. The CDR3 region is CASREGTYKGAFF. CDR3 nucleotide sequence: TGCGCCAGCAGGGAAGGGACCTATAAAGGGGCTTTCTTT.

This clonotype appeared a single time. A read error may explain this, as a much larger clone is one base away. V usage is TRBV27 and J usage is TRBJ2-1; possible D gene TRBD2, 5 bases. CDR1 and CDR2 (germline): MNHEY, SMNVEV (reference sequence). The CDR3 spans 11 residues. CDR3 amino acids: CACSLVGRQFF. The CDR3 region has the DNA TGTGCCTGCAGTTTAGTGGGGAGACAGTTCTTC.

In this sample, this clonotype turned up many times. This chain links TRBV12-3 or TRBV12-4 with TRBJ2-1; D gene unclear. Trimming shortened V by 1 base and J by 10 bases, and 5 bases separated the two germline ends. This CDR3 has 11 amino acids. CDR3: CASSLGHEQFF. Here the CDR3 DNA reads TGTGCCAGCAGTTTAGGACACGAGCAGTTCTTC.